The source of this TCR beta chain is a study of metastatic and nonmetastatic thyroid tumors. Looking at the study overall: It was across blood and tumor or nodule tissue from malignant and benign thyroid patients that repertoires were compared.

All patients were untreated before thyroid surgery. CDR3 size: 15 residues. Germline V CDR1 and CDR2: SEHNR, FQNEAQ (reference sequence). Trimming stripped 3 bases from V and 3 bases from J, with 12 bases between. This clone has a single count. Its specificity is unknown. Within the sample, other DNA sequences also encode this same CDR3. As originally analysed: A distant-metastasis classifier for papillary thyroid cancer was built using CDR3 differences across clinicopathological groups. TCRdb reanalyzed the PCR reads via MiXCR. What appears here as the V and J calls and clone size reflects TCRdb's work, not the paper's. The sample carries around 40,000 clones, about 15% recorded once. Study findings and constraints: The study reportedly found significantly higher TCR beta diversity in malignant thyroid tumors than benign nodules, in blood and tumor.

V gene TRBV7-9 combines with J gene TRBJ1-5; D gene unclear. The receptor was isolated from a male donor with papillary thyroid cancer or a benign thyroid nodule (not recorded which). Some clones in this sample may be carry-over from other donors' samples. The sequenced material came from blood. In DNA, the CDR3 is TGTGCCAGCAGCTTTGGTGGTCCCCCCAATCAGCCCCAGCATTTT. This codes for CASSFGGPPNQPQHF.